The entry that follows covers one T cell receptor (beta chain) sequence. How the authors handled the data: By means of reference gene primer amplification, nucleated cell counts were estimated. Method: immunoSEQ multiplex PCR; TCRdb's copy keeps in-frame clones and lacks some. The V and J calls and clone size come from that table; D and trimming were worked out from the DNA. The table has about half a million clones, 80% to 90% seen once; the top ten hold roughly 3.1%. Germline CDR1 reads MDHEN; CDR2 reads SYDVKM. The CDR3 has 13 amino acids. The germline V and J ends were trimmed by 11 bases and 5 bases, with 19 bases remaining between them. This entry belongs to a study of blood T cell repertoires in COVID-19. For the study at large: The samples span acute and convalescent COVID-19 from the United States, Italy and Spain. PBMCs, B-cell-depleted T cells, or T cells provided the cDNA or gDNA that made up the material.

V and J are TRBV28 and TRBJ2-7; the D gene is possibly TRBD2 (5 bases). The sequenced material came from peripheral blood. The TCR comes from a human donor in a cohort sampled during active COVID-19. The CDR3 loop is CACAITGIDEQYF. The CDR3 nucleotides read TGTGCCTGCGCCATAACGGGGATTGACGAGCAGTACTTC.